Detailed here is one TCR beta chain. Only a few counts were recorded for this clonotype. It has no known antigen specificity. No much larger clone exists at a distance of one base, and base qualities are not known. From its cysteine to its phenylalanine, the CDR3 spans 14 amino acids. The sequence is cut down to CDR3 DNA, 42 bases in frame from base 1. V is clipped by 2 bases and J by 6 bases, and the sequence between their germline boundaries is 11 bases long. The germline V gene encodes CDR1 SGHDT and CDR2 YYEEEE. These data are taken from a study of liver allograft versus peripheral blood T cells (TCRdb year 2020). With respect to the entire study: T cell receptor repertoires present within transplanted livers were compared with repertoires in the peripheral blood of liver transplant recipients. Broader findings and caveats from the paper: T cell receptor repertoires inside liver allografts were reported to differ from those detected in peripheral blood.

Sequencing instrument: Illumina MiSeq. TCRdb reanalyzed the raw reads on its own, using fastp at Q25 for trimming and MiXCR for clone calling, and kept in-frame beta chains. Identical CDR3 protein sequences are pooled into one entry, listed with their most common genes and DNA. Within this sample are 10,000 or so distinct CDR3 sequences, with 18% of them counted one time only. In total, the top ten clones hold 1% to 1.5% of the sample. The sequence joins TRBV5-6 to TRBJ1-4; TRBD1 might be the D gene, on 5 matching bases. The clonotype originates from a human patient who had a liver transplant. After a transplant, some T cells may be of graft donor origin. The DNA sequence reads TGTGCCAGCAGCTTCGGGCTGGGGGATGAAAAACTGTTTTTT. Protein translation: CASSFGLGDEKLFF.